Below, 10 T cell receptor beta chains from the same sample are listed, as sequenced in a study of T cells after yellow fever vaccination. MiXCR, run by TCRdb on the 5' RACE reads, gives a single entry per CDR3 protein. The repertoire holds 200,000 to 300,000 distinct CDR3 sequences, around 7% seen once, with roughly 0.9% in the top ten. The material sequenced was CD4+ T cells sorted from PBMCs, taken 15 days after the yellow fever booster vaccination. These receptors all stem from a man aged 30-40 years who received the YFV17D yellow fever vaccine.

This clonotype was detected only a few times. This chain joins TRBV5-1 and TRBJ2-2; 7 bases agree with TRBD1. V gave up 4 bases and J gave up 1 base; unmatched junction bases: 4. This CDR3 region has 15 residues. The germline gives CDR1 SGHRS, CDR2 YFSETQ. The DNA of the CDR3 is TGCGCCAGCAGCGGGGGACAGAAGAACACCGGGGAGCTGTTTTTT. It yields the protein CASSGGQKNTGELFF.

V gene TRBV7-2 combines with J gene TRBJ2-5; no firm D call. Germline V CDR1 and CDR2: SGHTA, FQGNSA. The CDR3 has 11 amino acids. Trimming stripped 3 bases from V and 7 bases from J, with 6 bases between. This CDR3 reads CASSFQTTQYF. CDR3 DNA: TGTGCCAGCAGCTTCCAGACGACCCAGTACTTC. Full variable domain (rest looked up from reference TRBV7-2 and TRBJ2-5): GAGVSQSPSNKVTEKGKDVELRCDPISGHTALYWYRQSLGQGLEFLIYFQGNSAPDKSGLPSDRFSAERTGGSVSTLTIQRTQQEDSAVYLCASSFQTTQYFGPGTRLLVL.

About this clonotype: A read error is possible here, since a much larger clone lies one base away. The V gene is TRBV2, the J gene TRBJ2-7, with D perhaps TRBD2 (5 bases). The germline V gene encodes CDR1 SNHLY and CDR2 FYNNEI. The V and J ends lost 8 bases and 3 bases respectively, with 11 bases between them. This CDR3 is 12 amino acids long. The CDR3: CASRTCGYEQYF. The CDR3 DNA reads TGTGCCAGCCGGACTTGCGGCTACGAGCAGTACTTC. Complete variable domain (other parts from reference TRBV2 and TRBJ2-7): EPEVTQTPSHQVTQMGQEVILRCVPISNHLYFYWYRQILGQKVEFLVSFYNNEISEKSEIFDDQFSVERPDGSNFTLKIRSTKLEDSAMYFCASRTCGYEQYFGPGTRLTVT.

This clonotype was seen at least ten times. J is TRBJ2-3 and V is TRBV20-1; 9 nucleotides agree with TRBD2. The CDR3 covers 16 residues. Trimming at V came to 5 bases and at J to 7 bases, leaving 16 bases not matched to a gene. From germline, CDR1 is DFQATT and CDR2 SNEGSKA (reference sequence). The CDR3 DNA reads TGCAGTGCTTTCCTCACTAGCGGGCCCCTTGCGAATACGCAGTATTTT. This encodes CSAFLTSGPLANTQYF.

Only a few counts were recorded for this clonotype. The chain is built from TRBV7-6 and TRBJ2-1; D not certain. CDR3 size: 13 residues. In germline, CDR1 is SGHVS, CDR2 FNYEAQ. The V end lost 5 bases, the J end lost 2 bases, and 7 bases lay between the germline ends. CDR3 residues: CASSAGAYNEQFF. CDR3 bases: TGTGCCAGCAGCGCCGGAGCCTACAATGAGCAGTTCTTC.

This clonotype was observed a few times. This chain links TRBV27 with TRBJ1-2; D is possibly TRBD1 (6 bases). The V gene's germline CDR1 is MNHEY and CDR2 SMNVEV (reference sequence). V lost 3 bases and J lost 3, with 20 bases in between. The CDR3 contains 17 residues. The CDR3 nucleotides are TGTGCCAGCAGTTTCCGCTATCAGGGGACGCTTCACTATGGCTACACCTTC. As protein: CASSFRYQGTLHYGYTF.

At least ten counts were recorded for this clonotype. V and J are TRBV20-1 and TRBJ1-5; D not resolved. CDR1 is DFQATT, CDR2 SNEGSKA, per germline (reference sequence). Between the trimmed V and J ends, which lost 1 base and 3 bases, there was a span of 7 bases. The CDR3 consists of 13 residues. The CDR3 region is CSARGTANQPQHF. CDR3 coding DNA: TGCAGTGCTAGAGGCACGGCCAATCAGCCCCAGCATTTT.

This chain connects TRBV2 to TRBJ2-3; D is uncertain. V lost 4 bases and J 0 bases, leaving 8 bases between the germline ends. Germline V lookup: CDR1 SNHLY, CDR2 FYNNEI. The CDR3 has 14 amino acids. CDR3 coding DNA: TGTGCCAGCAGTGGGGCGCGGAGCACAGATACGCAGTATTTT. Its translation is CASSGARSTDTQYF.

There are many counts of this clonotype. CDR3 in amino acids: CASTFEGTNTEAFF. CDR3 bases: TGCGCCAGCACCTTCGAAGGAACCAACACTGAAGCTTTCTTT. The chain employs TRBV5-1 and TRBJ1-1; D remains ambiguous. Trimming pared 6 bases from V and 2 bases from J, leaving 14 bases between. Germline V lookup: CDR1 SGHRS, CDR2 YFSETQ. This CDR3 spans 14 amino acids.

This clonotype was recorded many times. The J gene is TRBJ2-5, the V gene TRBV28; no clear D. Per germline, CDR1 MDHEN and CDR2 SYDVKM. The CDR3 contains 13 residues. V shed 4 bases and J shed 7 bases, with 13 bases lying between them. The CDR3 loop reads CASSSNPGGTQYF. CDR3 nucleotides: TGTGCCAGCAGTTCCAATCCAGGTGGGACCCAGTACTTC. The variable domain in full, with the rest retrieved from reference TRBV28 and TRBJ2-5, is DVKVTQSSRYLVKRTGEKVFLECVQDMDHENMFWYRQDPGLGLRLIYFSYDVKMKEKGDIPEGYSVSREKKERFSLILESASTNQTSMYLCASSSNPGGTQYFGPGTRLLVL.